This is a list of T cell receptor beta chains from one sample in a study of blood T cell repertoires in COVID-19. TCRdb's copy holds only in-frame clones and misses some; the assay was immunoSEQ multiplex PCR. The data contain 250,000 to 350,000 clones, roughly 90% of them singletons. Sequencing was performed on peripheral blood. The source of these receptors is a woman aged 50 to 60 with active or convalescent COVID-19. Both conserved end residues are part of each CDR3. A D gene is named only where the DNA matches it firmly. A clone size is listed for some rows: how often the clone was seen (once, few, many), or a class if it is expanded.

TRBJ2-7 | TRBD2 | . | TRBV7-2 | TGTGCCAGCAGCCAGCGGGGGAGCACCTACGAGCAGTACTTC | CASSQRGSTYEQYF
TRBJ1-2 | . | . | TRBV27 | TGTGCCAGCAGTTTATCGATGGTACCCCCGAGGGATGGCTACACCTTC | CASSLSMVPPRDGYTF
TRBJ1-5 | TRBD1 | . | TRBV27 | TGTGCCAGCAGCTATGACAGGGGCAGGCAGCCCCAGCATTTT | CASSYDRGRQPQHF
TRBJ1-1 | . | . | TRBV19 | TGTGCCAGTAGTACTTCTTCAGTGTCGAACACTGAAGCTTTCTTT | CASSTSSVSNTEAFF
TRBJ1-2 | TRBD1 | . | TRBV9 | TGTGCCAGCAGCGCCCGGGACAGGGCCGATGGCTACACCTTC | CASSARDRADGYTF
TRBJ1-1 | . | . | TRBV4-1 | TGCGCCACCCAAGGATGGCAGGGAGGTACTGAAGCTTTCTTT | CATQGWQGGTEAFF
TRBJ1-6 | TRBD1 | . | TRBV19 | TGTGCCAGTAGTCCGGGGACAGATAATTCACCCCTCCACTTT | CASSPGTDNSPLHF
TRBJ2-7 | . | . | TRBV27 | TGTGCCAGCGGCACTATAGAGCAGTACTTC | CASGTIEQYF
TRBJ1-1 | TRBD1 | . | TRBV6-2/TRBV6-3 | TGTGCCAGCAGTTTTCGACAGGGTTGGATGAACACTGAAGCTTTCTTT | CASSFRQGWMNTEAFF
TRBJ1-2 | . | . | TRBV7-6 | TGTGCCAGCAGCAAAATGCAGGGAACTAACTATGGCTACACCTTC | CASSKMQGTNYGYTF
TRBJ1-5 | . | . | TRBV7-8 | TGTGCCAGCAGCCCTAGGGAGCAGGTTCTAGATCAGCCCCAGCATTTT | CASSPREQVLDQPQHF
TRBJ1-1 | . | few | TRBV19 | TGTGCCAGTAACCCACTAGACGCAAACACTGAAGCTTTCTTT | CASNPLDANTEAFF
TRBJ1-1 | . | . | TRBV10-3 | TGTGCCATCAGCCCAGGACAGAAGAACACTGAAGCTTTCTTT | CAISPGQKNTEAFF
TRBJ1-2 | TRBD1 | once | TRBV6-5 | TGTGCCAGCACCCGGACAGGGGCGGCCAACTATGGCTACACCTTC | CASTRTGAANYGYTF
TRBJ2-5 | TRBD1 | . | TRBV4-1 | TGCGCCAGCAGCCAAGTGGGACAGGGGGAAGAGACCCAGTACTTC | CASSQVGQGEETQYF
TRBJ2-7 | TRBD1 | . | TRBV5-1 | TGCGCCAGCAGCCCGCCTCCGGACAGGGTGGGCGAGCAGTACTTC | CASSPPPDRVGEQYF
TRBJ1-5 | TRBD1 | . | TRBV6-4 | TGTGCCGCAAATAGGGGGCCGGGACATCGTCTCAAGGCCGGCAATCAGCCCCAGCATTTT | CAANRGPGHRLKAGNQPQHF
TRBJ2-1 | TRBD2 | . | TRBV11-2 | TGTGCCAGCAGCTTCGGCCTAGCGGCCCCGCGTTATGAGCAGTTCTTC | CASSFGLAAPRYEQFF
TRBJ2-2 | . | . | TRBV14 | TGTGCCAGCAGCCAAGCCAGCGCCGGGGAGCTGTTTTTT | CASSQASAGELFF
TRBJ1-6 | . | . | TRBV6-5 | TGTGCCAGCAGTTACTCTGACAGGACTGAAGATTCACCCCTCCACTTT | CASSYSDRTEDSPLHF
TRBJ1-1 | TRBD1 | few | TRBV11-2 | TGTGCCAGCAGCCCAGGACAGGGTGCTGAAGCTTTCTTT | CASSPGQGAEAFF
TRBJ1-1 | TRBD1 | . | TRBV28 | TGTGCCAGCAGGCCTAGGGGGCTGGCCACTGAAGCTTTCTTT | CASRPRGLATEAFF
TRBJ2-2 | . | . | TRBV27 | TGTGCCAGCAGTTCAACAGGTGCCGGGGAGCTGTTTTTT | CASSSTGAGELFF
TRBJ2-7 | TRBD1 | . | TRBV27 | TGTGCCAGCAGTTTTCTACAGGGGACCTACGAGCAGTACTTC | CASSFLQGTYEQYF
TRBJ2-7 | . | . | TRBV10-3 | TGTGCCACCCGGGACATCTACGAGCAGTACTTC | CATRDIYEQYF
TRBJ1-5 | . | once | TRBV2 | TGTGCCAGCAGCGGGAGTGGGTATAGCAATCAGCCCCAGCATTTT | CASSGSGYSNQPQHF
TRBJ2-2 | . | . | TRBV27 | TGTGCCAGCAACAGGAAGAACACCGGGGAGCTGTTTTTT | CASNRKNTGELFF
TRBJ1-1 | TRBD1 | . | TRBV28 | TGTGCCAGCAGTGAGCTACTACAGGGGGCAACTGAAGCTTTCTTT | CASSELLQGATEAFF
TRBJ1-3 | TRBD1 | few | TRBV3-1/TRBV3-2 | TGTGCCAGCACCCGAATAACAGGGGGCTCAGACACCATATATTTT | CASTRITGGSDTIYF
TRBJ1-2 | . | . | TRBV18 | TGTGCCAGCTCACCAGCGACTAACTATGGCTACACCTTC | CASSPATNYGYTF
TRBJ1-2 | TRBD1 | . | TRBV19 | TGTGCCAGTCAGATCGGACCCGGGACAGGGTCCCCCTATGGCTACACCTTC | CASQIGPGTGSPYGYTF
TRBJ2-1 | . | . | TRBV30 | TGTGCCTGGAGTGTACATCCGGGGATTGAGCAGTTCTTC | CAWSVHPGIEQFF
TRBJ1-2 | TRBD1 | . | TRBV12-3/TRBV12-4 | TGTGCCAGCAGTTTTGGGACAGACTATGGCTACACCTTC | CASSFGTDYGYTF
TRBJ2-7 | TRBD2 | once | TRBV10-3 | TGTGCCATCAGTGAGAATCAGCGGGGGCACGGGGAGCAGTACTTC | CAISENQRGHGEQYF
TRBJ2-7 | . | once | TRBV30 | TGTGCCTGGAGACTTCGCGGGGGCCGCTCCGAGCAGTACTTC | CAWRLRGGRSEQYF
TRBJ2-7 | TRBD1 | . | TRBV28 | TGTGCCAGCAGTTTCGGGACAGCCTACCAGAGCTCCTACGAGCAGTACTTC | CASSFGTAYQSSYEQYF
TRBJ1-1 | . | once | TRBV12-3/TRBV12-4 | TGTGCCAGCAGCTGGGCAGGGGTCACTGAAGCTTTCTTT | CASSWAGVTEAFF
TRBJ2-7 | . | . | TRBV19 | TGTGCCAGTAGTATACGGGGAGGAAGGGGACTCGAGCAGTACTTC | CASSIRGGRGLEQYF
TRBJ1-2 | . | . | TRBV4-1 | TGCGCCAGCAGCCAAGTTGGTGGCAGCGCTAACTATGGCTACACCTTC | CASSQVGGSANYGYTF
TRBJ1-4 | . | once | TRBV28 | TGTGCCAGCGGAGAGACTCCTAATGAAAAACTGTTTTTT | CASGETPNEKLFF
TRBJ1-1 | . | . | TRBV2 | TGTGCTAGCATGGGGCTACGGATTGAAGCTTTCTTT | CASMGLRIEAFF